One sample yielded the 32 T cell receptor beta chains listed below, sequenced in a study of OX40 agonist ivuxolimab in advanced cancers. Clones were read by immunoSEQ multiplex PCR, and TCRdb kept only the in-frame ones, dropping some. Among 99,000 or so clones listed, 84% were seen once. Sample: CD4+ or CD8+ T cells sorted from blood, taken in a trial of the OX40 agonist ivuxolimab. Receptors were obtained from an adult with an advanced solid tumor such as melanoma, head and neck, liver or kidney cancer.

The chain joins TRBV15 to TRBJ2-5, with D possibly called TRBD1 or TRBD2 (5 bases each). There are 17 residues in the CDR3. Per germline, CDR1 LNHNV and CDR2 YYDKDF (reference sequence). V was cut by 0 bases and J by 5 bases, with 19 bases left in between. CDR3 nucleotide sequence: TGTGCCACCAGCAGAGATTGGAGGTATGGGGCGAGTGAGACCCAGTACTTC. This translates into CATSRDWRYGASETQYF.

Points on this clone: Other nucleotide sequences in the sample specify the same CDR3. The rearrangement uses TRBV9 and TRBJ2-2, with D unclear. This CDR3 comprises 15 residues. Germline V lookup: CDR1 SGDLS, CDR2 YYNGEE. Trimming removed 0 bases at V and 1 base at J, with 7 bases between. In DNA, the CDR3 is TGTGCCAGCAGCGTAGACCCAGGGAACACCGGGGAGCTGTTTTTT. Amino acid sequence: CASSVDPGNTGELFF.

The genes are TRBV5-1 and TRBJ2-3; D uncertain. CDR1 and CDR2 from the germline V gene are SGHRS and YFSETQ. The length of the CDR3 is 10 residues. The V end was cut by 6 bases, the J end by 8 bases, with 7 bases between. The CDR3 DNA reads as TGCGCCAGCACTTCAGTTACGCAGTATTTT. It specifies CASTSVTQYF.

This chain uses TRBV28 with TRBJ2-1; 15 nucleotides agree with TRBD2. Trimming removed 5 bases from V and 0 bases from J; junction bases left unmatched: 14. The CDR3 runs to 21 residues. CDR1 and CDR2 (germline): MDHEN, SYDVKM. This CDR3 reads CASSPTGLAGGPSSSYNEQFF. Written as DNA, the CDR3 is TGTGCCAGCAGTCCTACGGGACTAGCGGGAGGACCGAGTAGCTCCTACAATGAGCAGTTCTTC.

The V and J genes are TRBV27 and TRBJ1-1; D is perhaps TRBD1 (5 bases). The germline V gene has CDR1 MNHEY and CDR2 SMNVEV (reference sequence). V was shortened by 5 bases and J by 3 bases, with 7 bases between the two germline ends. This CDR3 region has 12 residues. The CDR3 DNA follows: TGTGCCAGCAGTCGAGGGGACACTGAAGCTTTCTTT. Residues: CASSRGDTEAFF.

The chain links TRBV9 to TRBJ1-4; TRBD1 aligns across 9 bases. CDR1 and CDR2 (germline): SGDLS, YYNGEE. With V trimmed by 1 base and J by 5 bases, 6 bases remained unmatched. This CDR3 is 16 amino acids long. The CDR3 DNA reads as TGTGCCAGCAGCGTAAACCCCGGGACAGGGAATGAAAAACTGTTTTTT. Amino acids: CASSVNPGTGNEKLFF.

The rearrangement uses TRBV29-1 and TRBJ2-5; no clear D. Trimming cost V 3 bases and J 6 bases, with 11 bases left between them. The CDR3 runs to 12 residues. The germline CDR1 and CDR2 sequences are SQVTM and ANQGSEA. The CDR3 nucleotides read TGCAGCGTTGACCTCTGGGGTCAGACCCAGTACTTC. Translated: CSVDLWGQTQYF.

The chain carries TRBV18 and TRBJ1-1; D unclear. Germline CDR1 and CDR2: KGHSH and LQKENI. The CDR3 runs 12 residues. Between the trimmed V and J ends, which lost 2 bases and 3 bases, there was a span of 4 bases. The CDR3 region has the DNA TGTGCCAGCTCACCAGGGGACACTGAAGCTTTCTTT. Its translation: CASSPGDTEAFF. The whole variable domain, remainder taken from reference TRBV18 and TRBJ1-1, is NAGVMQNPRHLVRRRGQEARLRCSPMKGHSHVYWYRQLPEEGLKFMVYLQKENIIDESGMPKERFSAEFPKEGPSILRIQQVVRGDSAAYFCASSPGDTEAFFGQGTRLTVV.

The V and J genes are TRBV14 and TRBJ2-1; no firm D call. The CDR3 covers 14 residues. CDR1 and CDR2 from the germline V gene are SGHDN and FVKESK. V lost 4 bases to trimming and J lost 7 bases, with 14 bases between them. The CDR3, as DNA: TGTGCCAGCAGCCCCTCCTGGGGTGTGAATGAGCAGTTCTTC. It encodes CASSPSWGVNEQFF. Together with reference TRBV14 and TRBJ2-1, the CDR3 gives the full variable domain: EAGVTQFPSHSVIEKGQTVTLRCDPISGHDNLYWYRRVMGKEIKFLLHFVKESKQDESGMPNNRFLAERTGGTYSTLKVQPAELEDSGVYFCASSPSWGVNEQFFGPGTRLTVL.

This chain links TRBV2 with TRBJ1-5; a possible D gene is TRBD1 (5 bases). The germline CDR1 and CDR2 sequences are SNHLY and FYNNEI. CDR3 size: 14 residues. The V gene lost 7 bases and the J gene lost 3 bases, with 13 bases spanning the gap. This CDR3 reads CASMPQGPNQPQHF. The CDR3 region has the DNA TGTGCCAGCATGCCGCAGGGACCCAATCAGCCCCAGCATTTT.

The V and J genes are TRBV4-1 and TRBJ2-7, with D unclear. CDR1 and CDR2 from the germline V gene are MGHRA and YSYEKL. The CDR3 sequence is 14 residues long. V lost 1 base to trimming and J lost 6 bases, with 13 bases between them. CDR3 DNA: TGCGCCAGCAGCCAAGGTCGAGGAGTCGGCGAGCAGTACTTC. Translated, it gives CASSQGRGVGEQYF.

This chain uses TRBV19 with TRBJ2-7; D may be TRBD2 (6 bases). V was shortened by 1 base and J by 3 bases, with 13 bases between the two germline ends. This CDR3 contains 15 residues. The germline gives CDR1 LNHDA, CDR2 SQIVND (reference sequence). Here the CDR3 DNA reads TGTGCCAGTAGTATAGCAGGTAGCGGAGGCTACGAGCAGTACTTC. Translation: CASSIAGSGGYEQYF.

The gene calls are TRBV10-3 and TRBJ1-1, with TRBD1 identical over 8 bases. Germline CDR1 reads ENHRY; CDR2 reads SYGVKD. The CDR3 covers 12 residues. Trimming at V came to 7 bases and at J to 4 bases, leaving 2 bases not matched to a gene. CDR3 loop: CAIKTGGTEAFF. CDR3 bases: TGTGCCATCAAAACAGGGGGCACTGAAGCTTTCTTT.

This chain joins TRBV5-1 and TRBJ2-1; 10 nucleotides agree with TRBD2. CDR3 length equals 18 residues. Germline CDR1 and CDR2: SGHRS and YFSETQ. With 2 bases clipped from V and 8 bases from J, the junction kept 16 bases outside the gene matches. The CDR3 loop is CASSFRRPSGRGGDEQFF. The CDR3 DNA reads as TGCGCCAGCAGCTTTCGGAGGCCCAGCGGGAGGGGGGGCGATGAGCAGTTCTTC.

The chain uses TRBV6-6 and TRBJ1-1; no clear D. V was shortened by 2 bases and J by 3 bases, with 10 bases between the two germline ends. The CDR3 is made up of 14 amino acids. The germline V gene encodes CDR1 MNHNY and CDR2 SVGAGI (reference sequence). The CDR3 loop reads CASSYQIVDTEAFF. CDR3 sequence (DNA): TGTGCCAGCAGTTACCAAATTGTGGACACTGAAGCTTTCTTT.

The V and J genes are TRBV5-3 and TRBJ2-6; 8 bases match TRBD1. TRBV5-3 falls under the ORF class, with uncertain function. The CDR3 is 16 residues long. V shed 0 bases and J 3 bases; nucleotides not matched to a gene: 2. The CDR3 loop is CARSLAQGVGANVLTF. DNA for the CDR3: TGTGCCAGAAGCTTGGCACAGGGGGTTGGGGCCAACGTCCTGACTTTC.

The chain combines TRBV5-1 with TRBJ1-2; 10 nucleotides agree with TRBD1. Germline CDR1 reads SGHRS; CDR2 reads YFSETQ. J was trimmed by 5 bases and V by 0 bases; bases with no gene match: 7. The CDR3 is 16 amino acids. Here the CDR3 DNA reads TGCGCCAGCAGCTTGGCCGGGACAGGGGAAAGTTATGGCTACACCTTC. This gives the protein CASSLAGTGESYGYTF. Full variable domain (missing parts from reference TRBV5-1 and TRBJ1-2): KAGVTQTPRYLIKTRGQQVTLSCSPISGHRSVSWYQQTPGQGLQFLFEYFSETQRNKGNFPGRFSGRQFSNSRSEMNVSTLELGDSALYLCASSLAGTGESYGYTFGSGTRLTVV.

This rearrangement joins TRBV5-6 to TRBJ2-5; possible D gene TRBD2, 5 bases. CDR3 length equals 14 residues. Germline V gives CDR1 SGHDT, CDR2 YYEEEE. V was cut by 4 bases and J by 4 bases, with 14 bases left in between. The CDR3 loop reads CASSRGSLSETQYF. The CDR3 coding sequence is TGTGCCAGCAGCCGAGGGTCGTTGTCAGAGACCCAGTACTTC.

The chain combines TRBV6-5 with TRBJ1-2; 7 bases fit TRBD1. Germline V lookup: CDR1 MNHEY, CDR2 SVGAGI. The CDR3 is made up of 13 amino acids. V trimming: 6 bases; J trimming: 4 bases; junction bases outside the gene matches: 5. For the CDR3, the DNA is TGTGCCAGCAGCAAGGGACAGTCCTATGGCTACACCTTC. Translated: CASSKGQSYGYTF.

The chain couples TRBV2 to TRBJ1-6; 9 nucleotides match TRBD1. The V gene end was trimmed by 6 bases and the J gene end by 10 bases; junction bases not matched to a gene: 7. The CDR3 totals 14 residues. From germline, CDR1 is SNHLY and CDR2 FYNNEI. CDR3 loop: CASRTGTGFSPLHF. DNA for the CDR3: TGTGCCAGCAGGACCGGGACAGGGTTCTCACCCCTCCACTTT.

This clone has a handful of counts. The J gene is TRBJ2-1, the V gene TRBV21-1; the table calls TRBD2, which could not be checked here. TRBV21-1 is shown as a pseudogene. The CDR3 has 13 residues. The CDR3 DNA sequence: TGTGCCAGCAATTCAAGCGGGTACAATGAGCAGTTCTTC. Encoded protein: CASNSSGYNEQFF.

The J gene is TRBJ2-3, the V gene TRBV19; TRBD2 matches at 8 bases. CDR1 is LNHDA, CDR2 SQIVND, per germline (reference sequence). The trim removed 2 bases at V and 4 bases at J, leaving 2 bases unmatched. The CDR3 spans 14 residues. CDR3 nucleotides: TGTGCCAGTAGTATACAACTAGCGGCAGATACGCAGTATTTT. Amino acid sequence: CASSIQLAADTQYF.

Comment on this clone: It is unclear where the CDR3 begins or ends on the DNA, so no DNA is shown, and the CDR3 is as TCRdb lists it. The chain couples TRBV9 to TRBJ1-1. The CDR3 has 12 amino acids, counting both end residues. CDR1 is SGDLS and CDR2 is YYNGEE in the germline V gene. The CDR3 loop reads CASSVGGGIPFF.

The genes are TRBV15 and TRBJ2-1, with D hard to call. V lost 0 bases, J lost 6 bases, and 6 bases lay in between. The CDR3 runs 13 residues. Germline V CDR1 and CDR2: LNHNV, YYDKDF (reference sequence). The chain's CDR3 is CATSRDLPNEQFF. The CDR3, as DNA: TGTGCCACCAGCAGAGATCTACCCAATGAGCAGTTCTTC.

The chain links TRBV7-2 to TRBJ2-1; a weak D match, TRBD2 (6 bases). V dropped 2 bases and J dropped 8 bases, with 10 bases sitting between them. The CDR3 runs to 13 residues. Per the germline V gene, CDR1 is SGHTA and CDR2 is FQGNSA. This CDR3 is CASSLKTSYEQFF. For the CDR3, the DNA is TGTGCCAGCAGCTTAAAAACTAGCTATGAGCAGTTCTTC.

The V gene is TRBV6-5, the J gene TRBJ1-5; D gene ambiguous. The CDR3 has 14 amino acids. Germline V gene data show CDR1 as MNHEY and CDR2 as SVGAGI. Trimming stripped 7 bases from V and 5 bases from J, with 15 bases between. This CDR3 is CASTPSGGDQPQHF. CDR3 nucleotide sequence: TGTGCCAGCACCCCGAGCGGAGGCGATCAGCCCCAGCATTTT.

The genes are TRBV10-3 and TRBJ2-7, with 8 positions matching TRBD2. With V trimmed by 11 bases and J by 3 bases, 9 bases remained unmatched. Germline CDR1 reads ENHRY; CDR2 reads SYGVKD. CDR3 length: 13 residues. The DNA of the CDR3 is TGTGCCGCGGCTCTAGCGGGCGGCTACGAGCAGTACTTC. This sequence encodes CAAALAGGYEQYF.

The chain couples TRBV4-1 to TRBJ2-1; 11 nucleotides line up with TRBD1. This CDR3 comprises 17 residues. The junction had 8 bases not matched to a gene; V was cut back by 3 bases and J by 4 bases. From germline, CDR1 is MGHRA and CDR2 YSYEKL. CDR3 coding DNA: TGCGCCAGCAGCCACACCCAGGGGACAGGGGGTTACAATGAGCAGTTCTTC. Encoded protein: CASSHTQGTGGYNEQFF.

The chain couples TRBV11-2 to TRBJ2-3; 9 positions agree with TRBD2. The length of the CDR3 is 14 residues. The germline V gene encodes CDR1 SGHAT and CDR2 FQNNGV. J gave up 4 bases and V 8 bases, and 7 bases lay outside the gene matches. The CDR3 protein is CASGPSGEADTQYF. CDR3 nucleotide sequence: TGTGCCAGCGGCCCTAGCGGGGAGGCAGATACGCAGTATTTT.

The chain couples TRBV2 to TRBJ2-1; the match to TRBD2 covers 11 bases. V was pared by 6 bases and J by 2 bases, with 3 bases of the junction left unmatched. The CDR3 consists of 15 residues. Germline CDR1 and CDR2: SNHLY and FYNNEI. The CDR3 region has the DNA TGTGCCAGCAGGGGACTAGCGGCCGCCTACAATGAGCAGTTCTTC. It encodes CASRGLAAAYNEQFF.

The V and J genes are TRBV19 and TRBJ2-5; D is tentatively TRBD1 or TRBD2 (5 bases each). V lost 6 bases and J lost 3, with 17 bases in between. Germline lookup yields CDR1 LNHDA and CDR2 SQIVND (reference sequence). This CDR3 comprises 15 residues. This CDR3 is CASSPIIGTKETQYF. The CDR3 DNA sequence: TGTGCCAGTAGCCCCATTATTGGGACGAAAGAGACCCAGTACTTC.

The table lists this clone with a count of one. This chain links TRBV19 with TRBJ2-7; 11 bases fit TRBD1. CDR3 size: 15 residues. With V trimmed by 6 bases and J by 6 bases, 10 bases remained unmatched. Germline CDR1 and CDR2: LNHDA and SQIVND (reference sequence). CDR3 protein: CASRISGQGAGEQYF. CDR3 DNA: TGTGCCAGTAGAATATCTGGACAGGGGGCCGGCGAGCAGTACTTC.